The 28 T cell receptor beta chains in this list originate from one sample, sequenced in a study of blood T cell repertoires in COVID-19. Assay used: immunoSEQ multiplex PCR; TCRdb lists only in-frame clones, some missing. The sample shows 210,000 or so clones, approximately 79% of them seen only once. Material for sequencing was peripheral blood. These receptors came from a man over 45 who had recovered from COVID-19.

This chain joins TRBV7-2 and TRBJ2-7; D is possibly TRBD1 (5 bases). V was cut by 0 bases and J by 9 bases, with 15 bases left in between. This CDR3 is built from 14 residues. CDR1 and CDR2 (germline): SGHTA, FQGNSA. CDR3 sequence: CASSLARQGPGQYF. The CDR3 DNA is TGTGCCAGCAGCTTAGCGCGGCAGGGCCCAGGGCAGTACTTC.

The chain recombines TRBV7-2 with TRBJ1-1, with TRBD1 matching over 7 bases. The CDR3 spans 15 residues. The V gene end was trimmed by 1 base and the J gene end by 4 bases; junction bases not matched to a gene: 6. Germline V gives CDR1 SGHTA, CDR2 FQGNSA. The CDR3 sequence is CASSLVPRQGTEAFF. DNA of the CDR3: TGTGCCAGCAGCTTAGTCCCCCGACAGGGCACTGAAGCTTTCTTT.

This clone was seen just once. This rearrangement joins TRBV7-9 to TRBJ1-2; the D gene is possibly TRBD1 (5 bases). CDR3 length: 15 amino acids. CDR1 is SEHNR and CDR2 is FQNEAQ in the germline V gene (reference sequence). Trimming removed 7 bases at V and 6 bases at J, with 21 bases between. In nucleotides, the CDR3 is TGTGCCAGCACCTCTGGGGGGTGGGCCGAGGATGGCTACACCTTC. As protein: CASTSGGWAEDGYTF.

This chain uses TRBV7-2 with TRBJ2-7; TRBD2 agrees at 13 bases. CDR3 length: 16 residues. The germline V gene has CDR1 SGHTA and CDR2 FQGNSA. Trimming cost V 0 bases and J 4 bases; bases outside gene matches: 3. The CDR3 region is CASSLALAGGPYEQYF. The CDR3 DNA reads TGTGCCAGCAGCTTAGCACTAGCGGGAGGGCCTTACGAGCAGTACTTC.

This clone has only one observation. The chain carries TRBV7-2 and TRBJ2-3, with 8 bases that match TRBD2. Germline values: CDR1 SGHTA, CDR2 FQGNSA. The ends lost 3 bases at V and 4 bases at J; junction bases unmatched: 3. The CDR3 runs 14 residues. CDR3 protein: CASSFRGRSDTQYF. CDR3 in DNA: TGTGCCAGCAGCTTTCGCGGGAGGTCAGATACGCAGTATTTT.

The rearrangement joins TRBV18 to TRBJ2-5, with D maybe TRBD1 (5 bases). V was cut by 3 bases and J by 2 bases, with 13 bases left in between. The CDR3 runs 15 residues. Germline V CDR1 and CDR2: KGHSH, LQKENI. The chain's CDR3 is CASSPAQDSQETQYF. The CDR3 DNA is TGTGCCAGCTCACCCGCCCAAGACAGTCAAGAGACCCAGTACTTC.

The chain employs TRBV7-2 and TRBJ1-1; no definite D call. Trimming removed 1 base from V and 4 bases from J, with 7 bases in between. The CDR3 contains 13 residues. Per germline, CDR1 SGHTA and CDR2 FQGNSA. In nucleotides, the CDR3 is TGTGCCAGCAGCTTAGGACAAAGCACTGAAGCTTTCTTT. Protein: CASSLGQSTEAFF.

This chain links TRBV6-5 with TRBJ2-5; TRBD2 is a possible D gene (6 bases). The CDR3 is made up of 13 amino acids. V dropped 4 bases and J dropped 4 bases, with 10 bases sitting between them. Germline V gene lookup returns CDR1 MNHEY and CDR2 SVGAGI. The CDR3, as DNA: TGTGCCAGCAGTTTGACTAGAGGAGAGACCCAGTACTTC. Residues: CASSLTRGETQYF.

Regarding this clone: One end of the junction does not line up with germline, which may come from a read error. The V call is TRBV29-1, the J call TRBJ1-4; the D gene is possibly TRBD1 (5 bases). The CDR3 is made up of 11 amino acids. Germline CDR1 SQVTM, CDR2 ANQGSEA. The CDR3 loop is CSVVDGGTGLF. CDR3 coding DNA: TGCAGCGTTGTTGACGGAGGGACGGGGCTTTTT.

The chain uses TRBV11-2 and TRBJ2-1; D not certain. Germline CDR1 reads SGHAT; CDR2 reads FQNNGV. Trimming stripped 0 bases from V and 14 bases from J, with 17 bases between. The CDR3 is 14 residues long. CDR3 in DNA: TGTGCCAGCAGCTTAGATAATCGAACCCCAGACAAGTTCTTC. Protein: CASSLDNRTPDKFF.

This rearrangement joins TRBV18 to TRBJ2-5, with 8 bases fitting TRBD2. The ends lost 3 bases at V and 3 bases at J; junction bases unmatched: 6. The CDR3 contains 15 residues. Germline loops: CDR1 KGHSH, CDR2 LQKENI. The CDR3 DNA follows: TGTGCCAGCTCACCTCCCGGGACTAGAAAAGAGACCCAGTACTTC. Residues: CASSPPGTRKETQYF.

The chain combines TRBV28 with TRBJ1-1; TRBD1 agrees at 8 bases. Trimming took 8 bases from V and 9 from J; bases not matched to a gene: 5. This CDR3 has 11 residues. In germline, CDR1 is MDHEN, CDR2 SYDVKM. CDR3 loop: CASLSRGQAFF. For the CDR3, the DNA is TGTGCCAGCTTATCCAGGGGGCAAGCTTTCTTT.

V usage is TRBV6-1 and J usage is TRBJ2-1; D ambiguous. Germline lookup yields CDR1 MNHNS and CDR2 SASEGT. The V end lost 1 base, the J end lost 5 bases, and 9 bases lay between the germline ends. The length of the CDR3 is 14 residues. CDR3: CASSEVLANNEQFF. The CDR3 coding sequence is TGTGCCAGCAGTGAAGTTTTAGCAAACAATGAGCAGTTCTTC.

The rearrangement links TRBV28 to TRBJ1-2; no clear D gene. The length of the CDR3 is 13 residues. The V gene lost 7 bases and the J gene lost 0 bases, with 9 bases spanning the gap. The germline CDR1 and CDR2 sequences are MDHEN and SYDVKM. This CDR3 reads CASNKGANYGYTF. The CDR3 region has the DNA TGTGCCAGCAACAAGGGAGCTAACTATGGCTACACCTTC.

The sample holds a few counts of this clone. CDR3 region: CASSYSTIRGYTF. DNA for the CDR3: TGTGCCAGCAGTTACTCGACAATCCGCGGCTACACCTTC. The chain joins TRBV6-2 or TRBV6-3 to TRBJ1-2; D call uncertain. V lost 0 bases and J 8 bases, leaving 10 bases between the germline ends. This CDR3 region has 13 residues. Looked up from germline, CDR1 is MNHEY and CDR2 is SVGEGT.

This clone was seen a handful of times. The chain joins TRBV21-1 to TRBJ1-1; no check of the table's D call, TRBD1, against the DNA was made. TRBV21-1 is assigned pseudogene status. The CDR3 is 18 amino acids. The CDR3 sequence is CASSERQNRGRKNTEAFF. CDR3 sequence (DNA): TGTGCCAGCAGCGAAAGGCAGAACAGGGGCCGCAAAAACACTGAAGCTTTCTTT.

The chain recombines TRBV5-5 with TRBJ1-5, with 7 bases identical to TRBD1. The germline CDR1 and CDR2 sequences are SGHKS and YYEKEE (reference sequence). The CDR3 spans 16 residues. With 4 bases clipped from V and 6 bases from J, the junction kept 13 bases outside the gene matches. The CDR3 loop reads CASSPAYRGPTQPQHF. In DNA, the CDR3 is TGTGCCAGCAGCCCAGCATACAGGGGTCCGACTCAGCCCCAGCATTTT. Filled out from reference TRBV5-5 and TRBJ1-5, the complete variable domain reads DAGVTQSPTHLIKTRGQQVTLRCSPISGHKSVSWYQQVLGQGPQFIFQYYEKEERGRGNFPDRFSARQFPNYSSELNVNALLLGDSALYLCASSPAYRGPTQPQHFGDGTRLSIL.

The J gene is TRBJ1-1, the V gene TRBV29-1; 7 bases map to TRBD1. V gave up 4 bases and J gave up 0 bases; unmatched junction bases: 8. This CDR3 contains 15 residues. The germline CDR1 and CDR2 sequences are SQVTM and ANQGSEA. Here the CDR3 reads CSVVKIQGLNTEAFF. CDR3 sequence (DNA): TGCAGCGTTGTCAAAATACAGGGGTTGAACACTGAAGCTTTCTTT.

This clone showed up just a few times. V usage is TRBV7-3 and J usage is TRBJ2-7; 7 nucleotides agree with TRBD2. The ends lost 2 bases at V and 4 bases at J; junction bases unmatched: 8. The CDR3 covers 15 residues. Germline CDR1 SGHTA, CDR2 FQGTGA. CDR3 nucleotide sequence: TGTGCCAGCAGCTTAGGGCCCGGGGAGGGGTACGAGCAGTACTTC. Its protein product is CASSLGPGEGYEQYF. Using reference TRBV7-3 and TRBJ2-7 for the parts outside the CDR3, the full variable domain is GAGVSQTPSNKVTEKGKYVELRCDPISGHTALYWYRQSLGQGPEFLIYFQGTGAADDSGLPNDRFFAVRPEGSVSTLKIQRTERGDSAVYLCASSLGPGEGYEQYFGPGTRLTVT.

The chain has TRBV3-1 (or the pseudogene TRBV3-2) and TRBJ2-1; 11 positions agree with TRBD1. The CDR3 consists of 14 residues. The V gene end was trimmed by 6 bases and the J gene end by 8 bases; junction bases not matched to a gene: 6. The germline CDR1 and CDR2 sequences are LGHDT and YNNKEL (reference sequence). The CDR3, as DNA: TGTGCCAGCAGGGGGACAGGGGGAATCGATGAGCAGTTCTTC. Its translation is CASRGTGGIDEQFF.

The chain combines TRBV30 with TRBJ1-4; 10 nucleotides line up with TRBD1. The V gene's germline CDR1 is GTSNPN and CDR2 SVGIG (reference sequence). This CDR3 comprises 13 residues. V trimming: 7 bases; J trimming: 8 bases; junction bases outside the gene matches: 7. In nucleotides, the CDR3 is TGTGCCTACTCACCGGGACAGGGGGAAAAACTGTTTTTT. Translated, it gives CAYSPGQGEKLFF.

This clone was found a few times. This chain links TRBV5-1 with TRBJ2-2; 10 bases fit TRBD2. The CDR3 covers 15 residues. CDR1 is SGHRS and CDR2 is YFSETQ in the germline V gene. With 5 bases clipped from V and 6 bases from J, the junction kept 7 bases outside the gene matches. The CDR3 DNA follows: TGCGCCAGCAGTGAGCTAGCGGGAGCTGCCGGGGAGCTGTTTTTT. This codes for CASSELAGAAGELFF.

The rearrangement joins TRBV27 to TRBJ2-7; 7 positions agree with TRBD2. V trimming: 0 bases; J trimming: 0 bases; junction bases outside the gene matches: 14. From germline, CDR1 is MNHEY and CDR2 SMNVEV (reference sequence). This CDR3 has 19 residues. Here the CDR3 DNA reads TGTGCCAGCAGTTTATCGGGAGGAACTAGCGTCTACCACTCCTACGAGCAGTACTTC. Protein sequence: CASSLSGGTSVYHSYEQYF.

The CDR3 sequence: CASSRQGSEQYF. In DNA form, the CDR3 reads TGTGCCAGCAGCCGACAGGGCTCCGAGCAGTACTTC. The chain links TRBV7-9 to TRBJ2-7, with 7 bases fitting TRBD1. Losses at the gene ends were 5 bases for V and 6 bases for J; bases not matched to a gene: 4. Germline V gives CDR1 SEHNR, CDR2 FQNEAQ (reference sequence). The CDR3 is 12 residues long.

The rearrangement links TRBV30 to TRBJ1-2, with D possibly being TRBD1 (6 bases). The CDR3 has 12 amino acids. The V and J ends lost 8 bases and 1 base respectively, with 11 bases between them. Germline CDR1 is GTSNPN and CDR2 is SVGIG (reference sequence). CDR3 residues: CARTGINYGYTF. DNA of the CDR3: TGTGCCCGTACAGGGATTAACTATGGCTACACCTTC.

Ten or more counts support this clone. V usage is TRBV28 and J usage is TRBJ2-7, with 9 bases aligning to TRBD1. Trimming at V came to 5 bases and at J to 4 bases, leaving 9 bases not matched to a gene. This CDR3 region has 15 residues. From germline, CDR1 is MDHEN and CDR2 SYDVKM. In DNA form, the CDR3 reads TGTGCCAGCAGTCCGGGGACAGGGATTCTTTACGAGCAGTACTTC. It codes for CASSPGTGILYEQYF.

The CDR3 DNA follows: TGCAGCGTTGCTCTAGCGGGTAATGAGCAGTTCTTC. This encodes CSVALAGNEQFF. V usage is TRBV29-1 and J usage is TRBJ2-1, with TRBD2 matching over 8 bases. CDR1 is SQVTM, CDR2 ANQGSEA, per germline. This CDR3 is built from 12 residues. V trimming: 4 bases; J trimming: 7 bases; junction bases outside the gene matches: 3.

This clone appeared once. Here the CDR3 DNA reads TGTGCCAGCAGCGTAGAGCCGCGGCAGCCCCAGCATTTT. This translates into CASSVEPRQPQHF. The chain joins TRBV9 to TRBJ1-5; D call uncertain. There are 13 residues in the CDR3. Trimming stripped 0 bases from V and 7 bases from J, with 8 bases between. Germline lookup yields CDR1 SGDLS and CDR2 YYNGEE.